This T cell receptor beta chain was documented in a study of beta chain features in type 1 diabetes. Isolated RNA was reverse transcribed in full, so expressed TCRB transcripts were sequenced. Generated by immunoSEQ multiplex PCR, the TCRdb table keeps only in-frame clones and is missing some. The data contain hundreds of thousands of clones, around 16% of them singletons. The length of the CDR3 is 16 residues. V lost 5 bases and J lost 3, with 19 bases in between. CDR1 and CDR2 from the germline V gene are SGHAT and FQNNGV. Sequenced material: naive CD4+ T cells from blood. The J gene is TRBJ1-2, the V gene TRBV11-2; D uncertain. This clonotype originated in a man between 18 and 29 years old in good health. The CDR3 sequence: CASSLSRNPQYYGYTF. The DNA of the CDR3 is TGTGCCAGCAGCCTTAGCCGTAACCCCCAATACTATGGCTACACCTTC.